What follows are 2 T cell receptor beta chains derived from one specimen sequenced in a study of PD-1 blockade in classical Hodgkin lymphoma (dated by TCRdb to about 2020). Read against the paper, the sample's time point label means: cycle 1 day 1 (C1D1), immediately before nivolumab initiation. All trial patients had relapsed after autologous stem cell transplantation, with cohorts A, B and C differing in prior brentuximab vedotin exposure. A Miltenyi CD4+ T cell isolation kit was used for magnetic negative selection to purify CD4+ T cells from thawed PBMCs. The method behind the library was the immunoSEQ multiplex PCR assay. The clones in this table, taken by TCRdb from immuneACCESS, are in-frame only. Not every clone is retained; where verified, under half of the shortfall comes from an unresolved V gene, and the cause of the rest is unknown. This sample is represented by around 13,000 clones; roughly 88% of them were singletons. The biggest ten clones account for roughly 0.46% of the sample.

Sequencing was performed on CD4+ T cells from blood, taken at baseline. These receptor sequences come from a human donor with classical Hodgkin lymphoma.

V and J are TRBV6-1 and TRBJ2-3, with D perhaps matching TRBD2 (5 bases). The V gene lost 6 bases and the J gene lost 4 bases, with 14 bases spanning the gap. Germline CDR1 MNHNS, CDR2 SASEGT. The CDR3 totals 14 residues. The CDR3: CASRVSSSPDTQYF. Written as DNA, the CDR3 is TGTGCCAGCAGGGTATCTAGCAGCCCAGATACGCAGTATTTT.

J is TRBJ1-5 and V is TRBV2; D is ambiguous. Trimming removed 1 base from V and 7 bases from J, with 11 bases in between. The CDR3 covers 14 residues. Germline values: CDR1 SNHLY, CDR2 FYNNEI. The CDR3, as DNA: TGTGCCAGCAGTGAAGTTCCCGGAGGGCAGCCCCAGCATTTT. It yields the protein CASSEVPGGQPQHF.